This T cell receptor (beta chain) is from a study of cytomegalovirus exposure and HLA in healthy donors. Study-wide context: Drawn from HLA-typed donors, about 85 million unique TCRs were held in an early data release. Study outcomes and limitations: Researchers catalogued 164 TCR beta chains as cytomegalovirus-associated. Across all donors, roughly uniform sequencing depth was an assumption of the presence/absence analyses.

Worth noting for this clone: Its target is not known.

V gave up 2 bases and J gave up 4 bases; unmatched junction bases: 5. The CDR3 sequence is 15 residues long. Germline V gene sequence: CDR1 PRHDT, CDR2 FYEKMQ (reference sequence). A multiplex PCR was run with 60 Vbeta primers and 13 Jbeta primers. Data came from immunoSEQ multiplex PCR; TCRdb stores just in-frame clones and leaves some out. The sample includes 150,000 to 200,000 clones, around four fifths of them seen just once. J is TRBJ2-1 and V is TRBV13; 7 bases are a match to TRBD2. The sample consisted of PBMCs. The TCR comes from a woman in her thirties or forties in good health and CMV-seronegative. For the CDR3, the DNA is TGTGCCAGCAGCTTACTAGCGGACGGATACAATGAGCAGTTCTTC. Its protein is CASSLLADGYNEQFF.